These T cell receptor beta chains were read from a single sample in a study of OX40 agonist ivuxolimab in advanced cancers. Data came from immunoSEQ multiplex PCR; TCRdb stores just in-frame clones and leaves some out. The sample consists of about 14,000 clones, over 75% of them appearing once. The sample consisted of CD4+ or CD8+ T cells sorted from blood, taken in a trial of the OX40 agonist ivuxolimab. The receptors shown here come from an adult with an advanced solid tumor such as melanoma, head and neck, liver or kidney cancer. Each CDR3 is given with its conserved first and last residue. Each record gives: J gene, V gene, D gene, clone size, CDR3 DNA, CDR3 protein. A D gene is named only where the DNA matches it firmly. The size field is filled for only some rows; it gives once, few, many or a size class.

j_call: TRBJ1-5
v_call: TRBV9
d_call: .
clone_size: once
cdr3_nt: TGTGCCAGCAGCGTAGGGGACTTCAATCAGCCCCAGCATTTT
cdr3_aa: CASSVGDFNQPQHF

j_call: TRBJ2-3
v_call: TRBV27
d_call: TRBD2
clone_size: .
cdr3_nt: TGTGCCAGCACCCTTACAAGCGGGAGCCGCCCAGATACGCAGTATTTT
cdr3_aa: CASTLTSGSRPDTQYF

j_call: TRBJ2-3
v_call: TRBV7-8
d_call: .
clone_size: .
cdr3_nt: TGTGCCAGCAGCTCCCCAACCCGAGTTCCCACAGATACGCAGTATTTT
cdr3_aa: CASSSPTRVPTDTQYF

j_call: TRBJ2-2
v_call: TRBV27
d_call: .
clone_size: .
cdr3_nt: TGTGCCAGCAGTTCTCCCGGGGCCGGCGGGGAGCTGTTTTTT
cdr3_aa: CASSSPGAGGELFF

j_call: TRBJ2-7
v_call: TRBV27
d_call: TRBD1
clone_size: .
cdr3_nt: TGTGCCAGCTGGGGACAGCTCTACGAGCAGTACTTC
cdr3_aa: CASWGQLYEQYF

j_call: TRBJ2-7
v_call: TRBV1
d_call: .
clone_size: .
cdr3_nt: TGCACCAGCAGCCTAACGGGACAGGGGTTCGACGAGCAGTACTTC
cdr3_aa: CTSSLTGQGFDEQYF

j_call: TRBJ2-7
v_call: TRBV7-2
d_call: .
clone_size: once
cdr3_nt: TGTGCCAGCAGCATTACGGGGGCAGGGAGCTCCTACGAGCAGTACTTC
cdr3_aa: CASSITGAGSSYEQYF

j_call: TRBJ2-2
v_call: TRBV5-4
d_call: .
clone_size: .
cdr3_nt: TGTGCCAGCAGCCCTTACATGAACACCGGGGAGCTGTTTTTT
cdr3_aa: CASSPYMNTGELFF

j_call: TRBJ2-1
v_call: TRBV27
d_call: TRBD2
clone_size: .
cdr3_nt: TGTGCCAGCACTTGGGAGGGTTCGCTAAATGAGCAGTTCTTC
cdr3_aa: CASTWEGSLNEQFF

j_call: TRBJ2-2
v_call: TRBV7-2
d_call: .
clone_size: .
cdr3_nt: TGTGCCAGCAGCTTGGGATCTCAGGAGCTGTTTTTT
cdr3_aa: CASSLGSQELFF

j_call: TRBJ1-5
v_call: TRBV28
d_call: .
clone_size: few
cdr3_nt: TGTGCCAGCAAGGGAGTCTATAGCAATCAGCCCCAGCATTTT
cdr3_aa: CASKGVYSNQPQHF

j_call: TRBJ2-7
v_call: TRBV29-1
d_call: .
clone_size: .
cdr3_nt: TGCAGCGTTGAAGTTAACGGCGAGCAGTACTTC
cdr3_aa: CSVEVNGEQYF

j_call: TRBJ1-1
v_call: TRBV5-5
d_call: .
clone_size: .
cdr3_nt: TGTGCCAGCAGCTTGCAACGGATGAACACTGAAGCTTTCTTT
cdr3_aa: CASSLQRMNTEAFF

j_call: TRBJ2-7
v_call: TRBV27
d_call: .
clone_size: .
cdr3_nt: TGTGCCAGCAGTTTGGGGGCCCACGAGCAGTACTTC
cdr3_aa: CASSLGAHEQYF

j_call: TRBJ2-7
v_call: TRBV28
d_call: TRBD2
clone_size: .
cdr3_nt: TGTGCCAGCAGTTTCCTAGCGGGAGTACGGGCCTACGAGCAGTACTTC
cdr3_aa: CASSFLAGVRAYEQYF

j_call: TRBJ2-1
v_call: TRBV18
d_call: TRBD1
clone_size: .
cdr3_nt: TGTGCCAGCTCACCCTTGGACAGGGGAGGAAATGAGCAGTTCTTC
cdr3_aa: CASSPLDRGGNEQFF

j_call: TRBJ2-5
v_call: TRBV11-3
d_call: TRBD1
clone_size: .
cdr3_nt: TGTGCCAGCAGCTTGTCCTCCGCGACAGGGGAGGAGACCCAGTACTTC
cdr3_aa: CASSLSSATGEETQYF

j_call: TRBJ2-5
v_call: TRBV4-2
d_call: TRBD1
clone_size: .
cdr3_nt: TGTGCCAGCAGCCTACCGGGACAGCAAGAGACCCAGTACTTC
cdr3_aa: CASSLPGQQETQYF

j_call: TRBJ2-7
v_call: TRBV7-6
d_call: .
clone_size: .
cdr3_nt: TGTGCCAGCAGCTTAGACGGCGGATACTACGAGCAGTACTTC
cdr3_aa: CASSLDGGYYEQYF

j_call: TRBJ1-5
v_call: TRBV6-1
d_call: .
clone_size: .
cdr3_nt: TGTGCCAGCGCCCTGGGGACGTATAGCAATCAGCCCCAGCATTTT
cdr3_aa: CASALGTYSNQPQHF

j_call: TRBJ2-3
v_call: TRBV5-4
d_call: .
clone_size: .
cdr3_nt: TGTGCCAGCAGCTTCAGGGCAGATACGCAGTATTTT
cdr3_aa: CASSFRADTQYF

j_call: TRBJ2-7
v_call: TRBV5-6
d_call: .
clone_size: .
cdr3_nt: TGTGCCAGCAGCGGCCGGTCCTACGAGCAGTACTTC
cdr3_aa: CASSGRSYEQYF

j_call: TRBJ2-7
v_call: TRBV5-4
d_call: .
clone_size: .
cdr3_nt: TGTGCCAGCAGCTCCCAAATTGCCTACGAGCAGTACTTC
cdr3_aa: CASSSQIAYEQYF

j_call: TRBJ2-1
v_call: TRBV14
d_call: TRBD2
clone_size: .
cdr3_nt: TGTGCCAGCACAGGGACTAGCTCCTACAATGAGCAGTTCTTC
cdr3_aa: CASTGTSSYNEQFF

j_call: TRBJ1-2
v_call: TRBV13
d_call: .
clone_size: .
cdr3_nt: TGTGCCAGCAGCTTAGGGGAATATGGCTACACCTTC
cdr3_aa: CASSLGEYGYTF

j_call: TRBJ2-3
v_call: TRBV29-1
d_call: .
clone_size: .
cdr3_nt: TGCAGCGTTGAAGGAGTACTATCCGGCAGGGGGGCCGCAGATACGCAGTATTTT
cdr3_aa: CSVEGVLSGRGAADTQYF

j_call: TRBJ2-1
v_call: TRBV15
d_call: TRBD2
clone_size: .
cdr3_nt: TGTGCCACCAGCAGTCTCTTAGCGGGAGGTGGAGGTGAGCAGTTCTTC
cdr3_aa: CATSSLLAGGGGEQFF

j_call: TRBJ1-5
v_call: TRBV6-6
d_call: .
clone_size: .
cdr3_nt: TGTGCCAGCAGTTTAGAAATTAGCAATCAGCCCCAGCATTTT
cdr3_aa: CASSLEISNQPQHF

j_call: TRBJ2-7
v_call: TRBV6-5
d_call: TRBD2
clone_size: .
cdr3_nt: TGTGCCAGCACGACAACGGGAGGATCGAGCTACGAGCAGTACTTC
cdr3_aa: CASTTTGGSSYEQYF

j_call: TRBJ1-5
v_call: TRBV4-3
d_call: .
clone_size: .
cdr3_nt: TGCGCCAGCAGCCAAGGTGCAGGTAACAATCAGCCCCAGCATTTT
cdr3_aa: CASSQGAGNNQPQHF

j_call: TRBJ1-5
v_call: TRBV9
d_call: TRBD1
clone_size: .
cdr3_nt: TGTGCCAGCAGCCCCGGGACAGGCGGTCAGCCCCAGCATTTT
cdr3_aa: CASSPGTGGQPQHF

j_call: TRBJ2-1
v_call: TRBV11-2
d_call: .
clone_size: .
cdr3_nt: TGTGCCAGCAGCCTGTCCTACAATGAGCAGTTCTTC
cdr3_aa: CASSLSYNEQFF

j_call: TRBJ2-5
v_call: TRBV6-6
d_call: .
clone_size: few
cdr3_nt: TGTGCCAGCAGTTATGACCAAGCGAAGACCCAGTACTTC
cdr3_aa: CASSYDQAKTQYF

j_call: TRBJ1-4
v_call: TRBV28
d_call: .
clone_size: once
cdr3_nt: TGTGCCAGCAGCTGGAGGGGGACTAATGAAAAACTGTTTTTT
cdr3_aa: CASSWRGTNEKLFF

j_call: TRBJ1-4
v_call: TRBV19
d_call: TRBD1
clone_size: few
cdr3_nt: TGTGCCAGTAGTACCCGCGGACAGGGTCTAAATGAAAAACTGTTTTTT
cdr3_aa: CASSTRGQGLNEKLFF